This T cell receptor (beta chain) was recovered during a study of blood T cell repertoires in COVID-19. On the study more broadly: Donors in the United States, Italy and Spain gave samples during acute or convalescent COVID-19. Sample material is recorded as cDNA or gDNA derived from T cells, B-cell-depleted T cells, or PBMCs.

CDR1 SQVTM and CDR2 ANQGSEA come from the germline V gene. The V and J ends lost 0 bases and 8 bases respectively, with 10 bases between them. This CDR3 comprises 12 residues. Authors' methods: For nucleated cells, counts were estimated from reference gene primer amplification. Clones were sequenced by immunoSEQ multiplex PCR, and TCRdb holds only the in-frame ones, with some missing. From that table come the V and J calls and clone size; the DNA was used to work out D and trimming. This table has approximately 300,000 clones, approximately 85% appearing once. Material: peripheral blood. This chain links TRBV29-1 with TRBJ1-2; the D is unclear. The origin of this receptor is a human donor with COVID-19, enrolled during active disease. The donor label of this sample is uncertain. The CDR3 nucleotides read TGCAGCGTTGAAGACACAGTGCAGGGCTACACCTTC. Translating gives CSVEDTVQGYTF.